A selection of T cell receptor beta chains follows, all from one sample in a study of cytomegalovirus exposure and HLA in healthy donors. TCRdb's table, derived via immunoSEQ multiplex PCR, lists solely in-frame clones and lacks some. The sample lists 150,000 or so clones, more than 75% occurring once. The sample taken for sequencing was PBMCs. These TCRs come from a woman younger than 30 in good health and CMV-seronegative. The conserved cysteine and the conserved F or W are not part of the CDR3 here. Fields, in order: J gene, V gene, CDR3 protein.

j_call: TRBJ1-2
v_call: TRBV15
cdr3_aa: ATSREELYYGYT

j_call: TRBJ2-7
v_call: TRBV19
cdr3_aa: ASSTPGTGGEQY

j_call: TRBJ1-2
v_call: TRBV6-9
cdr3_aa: ANLTGDYGYT

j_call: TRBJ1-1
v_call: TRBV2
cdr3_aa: ASSETGELTEAF

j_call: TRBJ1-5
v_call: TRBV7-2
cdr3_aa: ASSPPGLGRGQPQH

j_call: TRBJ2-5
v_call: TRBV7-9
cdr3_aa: ASSLGVTSGSWGQETQY

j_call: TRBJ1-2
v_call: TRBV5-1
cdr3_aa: ASSLVGRSQGDGYT

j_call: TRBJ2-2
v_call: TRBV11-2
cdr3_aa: ASRMERSKANTGELF

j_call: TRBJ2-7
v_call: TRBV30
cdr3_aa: AWDRDSSSYEQY

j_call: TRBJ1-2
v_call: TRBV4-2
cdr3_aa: ASSQENGYGYT

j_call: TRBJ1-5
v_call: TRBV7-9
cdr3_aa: ASSLQGFNQPQH

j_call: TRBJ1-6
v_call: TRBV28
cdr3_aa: ASSSGQLTSPLH

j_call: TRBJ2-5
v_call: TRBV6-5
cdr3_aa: ASNPTGGQETQY

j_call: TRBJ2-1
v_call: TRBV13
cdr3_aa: ASSLRRESGNEQF

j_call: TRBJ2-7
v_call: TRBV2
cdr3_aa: ASSEEGRANYEQY

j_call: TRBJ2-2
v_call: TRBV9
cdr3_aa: ASSGGAVNTGELF

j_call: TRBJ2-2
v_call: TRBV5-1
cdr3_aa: ASSPGRDTGELF

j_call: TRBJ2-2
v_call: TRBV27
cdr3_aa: ASSSGTGGAYTGELF

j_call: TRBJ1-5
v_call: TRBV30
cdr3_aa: AWSRDPQGTGGNQPQH

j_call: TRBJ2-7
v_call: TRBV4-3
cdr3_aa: ASSQGLLSGKVTYEQY

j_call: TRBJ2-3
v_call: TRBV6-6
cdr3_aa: ASHGTGGTDTQY

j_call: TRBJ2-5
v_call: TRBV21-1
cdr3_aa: ASSKAAVKETQY

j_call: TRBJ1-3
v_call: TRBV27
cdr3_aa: ASSIGTGVGNTIY

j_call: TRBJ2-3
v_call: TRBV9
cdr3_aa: ASSVSPSGSTDTQY

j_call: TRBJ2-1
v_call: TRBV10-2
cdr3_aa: ASRYGTSGGDEQF

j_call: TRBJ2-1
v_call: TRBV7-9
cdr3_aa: ASSSGLAGGSSYNEQF

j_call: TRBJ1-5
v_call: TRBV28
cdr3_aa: ASSFRQGWGNQPQH

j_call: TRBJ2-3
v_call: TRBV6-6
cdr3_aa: ASSNSGTSSPVGQY

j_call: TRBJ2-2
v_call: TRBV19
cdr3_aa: ASEDRVTGELF

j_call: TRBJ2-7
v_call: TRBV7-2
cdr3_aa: ASSLSGGSYEQY

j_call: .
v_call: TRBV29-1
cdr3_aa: SAWTGTGGSYEQY

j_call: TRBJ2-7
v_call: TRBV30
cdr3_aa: AWRMGEGPYEQY

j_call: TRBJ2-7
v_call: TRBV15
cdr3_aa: ATRGTGRLPYEQY

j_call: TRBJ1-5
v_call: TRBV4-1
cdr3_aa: ASSQDRSGVLGQPQH

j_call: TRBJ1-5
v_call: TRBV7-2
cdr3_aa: ASSLEAGRQH

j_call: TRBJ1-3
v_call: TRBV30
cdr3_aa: AWRTQGEGGNTIY

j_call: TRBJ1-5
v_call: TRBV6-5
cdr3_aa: ASSYSGRSGQPQH